These 27 T cell receptor beta chains were all obtained from the same sample, sequenced in a study of shared clonotypes between healthy human individuals. Clones were sequenced by immunoSEQ multiplex PCR, and TCRdb holds only the in-frame ones, with some missing. Of about 470,000 clones listed, more than 75% are singletons. The sequenced sample was PBMCs. The receptor set was obtained from a woman in her thirties or forties in good health. Some clones in this sample may be carry-over from other donors' samples.

This chain links TRBV2 with TRBJ2-5; D might be TRBD1 or TRBD2, each matching 5 bases. Germline V CDR1 and CDR2: SNHLY, FYNNEI. The V end was cut by 6 bases, the J end by 5 bases, with 22 bases between. CDR3 length: 16 amino acids. CDR3 loop: CASSGTRGGLGETQYF. The DNA for the CDR3 is TGTGCCAGCAGCGGCACCCGTGGGGGTTTGGGGGAGACCCAGTACTTC.

The V call is TRBV27, the J call TRBJ2-7, with D possibly matching TRBD2 (5 bases). This CDR3 region has 13 residues. Per germline, CDR1 MNHEY and CDR2 SMNVEV (reference sequence). V was trimmed by 5 bases and J by 2 bases, leaving 10 bases between them. The chain's CDR3 is CASSLGETYEQYF. Written as DNA, the CDR3 is TGTGCCAGCAGTCTGGGAGAAACCTACGAGCAGTACTTC.

The chain uses TRBV10-3 and TRBJ2-1; weak D call: TRBD2 (6 bases). Germline CDR1 ENHRY, CDR2 SYGVKD. The CDR3 extends over 13 amino acids. The ends were cut back, 7 bases at V and 9 bases at J, with 16 bases in the middle. The CDR3 sequence: CAITEGTSVEQFF. The CDR3 DNA is TGTGCCATCACCGAAGGGACTTCGGTTGAGCAGTTCTTC.

The table lists this clone with a few counts. The V and J genes are TRBV5-6 and TRBJ2-5; D gene unclear. Trimming took 4 bases from V and 1 from J, leaving 5 bases between them. This CDR3 contains 12 residues. CDR1 SGHDT and CDR2 YYEEEE come from the germline V gene. The CDR3 sequence is CASSAPQETQYF. CDR3 bases: TGTGCCAGCAGCGCTCCCCAAGAGACCCAGTACTTC.

The chain combines TRBV7-8 with TRBJ1-5; D gene ambiguous. Trimming shortened V by 3 bases and J by 4 bases, and 10 bases separated the two germline ends. In germline, CDR1 is SGHVS, CDR2 FQNEAQ. The CDR3 runs 14 residues. As DNA, the CDR3 is TGTGCCAGCAGCTTGGGCCCGGGGAATCAGCCCCAGCATTTT. Amino acids: CASSLGPGNQPQHF.

This sequence joins TRBV15 and TRBJ2-3, with 7 bases aligning to TRBD1. The CDR3 spans 15 residues. Germline V gene sequence: CDR1 LNHNV, CDR2 YYDKDF (reference sequence). V trimming: 0 bases; J trimming: 4 bases; junction bases outside the gene matches: 4. CDR3 DNA: TGTGCCACCAGCAGAGATCGGGACAGTCCAGATACGCAGTATTTT. Protein sequence: CATSRDRDSPDTQYF.

The chain joins TRBV28 to TRBJ1-4, with D perhaps matching TRBD1 (5 bases). V lost 6 bases, J lost 5 bases, and 31 bases lay in between. Per germline, CDR1 MDHEN and CDR2 SYDVKM. This CDR3 contains 20 residues. The CDR3 DNA is TGTGCCAGCAGCCCCTACGACAGCCGTCTTTCCCCCCGCCAGAATGAAAAACTGTTTTTT. Translation gives CASSPYDSRLSPRQNEKLFF.

The chain combines TRBV7-3 with TRBJ2-3, with D tentatively TRBD1 (5 bases). Between the trimmed V and J ends, which lost 5 bases and 2 bases, there was a span of 8 bases. Germline lookup yields CDR1 SGHTA and CDR2 FQGTGA. CDR3 length: 13 amino acids. Written as DNA, the CDR3 is TGTGCCAGCAGCGGACATTCCACAGATACGCAGTATTTT. Translation gives CASSGHSTDTQYF. The full variable domain, rest sourced from reference TRBV7-3 and TRBJ2-3, is GAGVSQTPSNKVTEKGKYVELRCDPISGHTALYWYRQSLGQGPEFLIYFQGTGAADDSGLPNDRFFAVRPEGSVSTLKIQRTERGDSAVYLCASSGHSTDTQYFGPGTRLTVL.

The rearrangement uses TRBV18 and TRBJ2-1; D gene unclear. V gave up 4 bases and J gave up 6 bases, with 10 bases separating them. Germline CDR1 KGHSH, CDR2 LQKENI. This CDR3 spans 13 amino acids. The CDR3 protein is CASSLPDFNEQFF. The CDR3 DNA reads as TGTGCCAGCTCACTACCTGACTTCAATGAGCAGTTCTTC. Looking up the rest from reference TRBV18 and TRBJ2-1 gives the full variable domain: NAGVMQNPRHLVRRRGQEARLRCSPMKGHSHVYWYRQLPEEGLKFMVYLQKENIIDESGMPKERFSAEFPKEGPSILRIQQVVRGDSAAYFCASSLPDFNEQFFGPGTRLTVL.

This sequence joins TRBV5-4 and TRBJ2-1; 15 nucleotides match TRBD2. V lost 4 bases, J lost 8 bases, and 7 bases stayed unmatched. This CDR3 is built from 16 residues. Germline V CDR1 and CDR2: SGHNT, YYREEE (reference sequence). As DNA, the CDR3 is TGTGCCAGCAGCAGGACTAGCGGGAGGGGGGAGGATGAGCAGTTCTTC. Protein sequence: CASSRTSGRGEDEQFF.

As for this clone: Its ends do not fully match the called genes, so a read error is possible. This chain joins TRBV11-3 and TRBJ1-1; weak D call: TRBD1 (5 bases). Germline V CDR1 and CDR2: SGHNT, YENEEA. The CDR3 contains 15 residues. CDR3 loop: CASSLDRAGLTEAFF. The CDR3 bases are TGTGCCAGCAGCCTAGATCGGGCAGGGTTAACTGAAGCTTTCTTT. Using reference TRBV11-3 and TRBJ1-1 for the parts outside the CDR3, the full variable domain is EAGVVQSPRYKIIEKKQPVAFWCNPISGHNTLYWYLQNLGQGPELLIRYENEEAVDDSQLPKDRFSAERLKGVDSTLKIQPAELGDSAVYLCASSLDRAGLTEAFFGQGTRLTVV.

The gene calls are TRBV27 and TRBJ2-1, with D unclear. There are 17 residues in the CDR3. In germline, CDR1 is MNHEY, CDR2 SMNVEV (reference sequence). The germline V and J ends were trimmed by 5 bases and 0 bases, with 17 bases remaining between them. DNA for the CDR3: TGTGCCAGCAGTCCCTCTTCGGCGGCGGTCTCCTACAATGAGCAGTTCTTC. Its protein product is CASSPSSAAVSYNEQFF.

The chain joins TRBV7-3 to TRBJ2-7; TRBD1 might be the D (6 bases). Trimming shortened V by 3 bases and J by 2 bases, and 8 bases separated the two germline ends. The germline CDR1 and CDR2 sequences are SGHTA and FQGTGA. The CDR3 length is 13 residues. The CDR3 nucleotides read TGTGCCAGCAGCTTTGACAGGACCTACGAGCAGTACTTC. Encoded protein: CASSFDRTYEQYF.

V and J are TRBV7-9 and TRBJ2-5; a possible D gene is TRBD2 (5 bases). Trimming removed 5 bases at V and 0 bases at J, with 13 bases between. Germline lookup yields CDR1 SEHNR and CDR2 FQNEAQ (reference sequence). The CDR3 totals 15 residues. The CDR3 loop is CASSPATMYQETQYF. CDR3 nucleotides: TGTGCCAGCAGCCCCGCGACTATGTACCAAGAGACCCAGTACTTC.

V is TRBV6-1 and J is TRBJ2-7; the match to TRBD1 covers 7 bases. After removal of 4 bases from V and 2 bases from J, the junction contained 8 bases not matched to a gene. Germline V lookup: CDR1 MNHNS, CDR2 SASEGT. CDR3 length: 15 residues. The DNA for the CDR3 is TGTGCCAGCAGTGCTAGGACAGGCCTTGCCTACGAGCAGTACTTC. Amino acid sequence: CASSARTGLAYEQYF.

This clone showed up just a few times. The V gene is TRBV2, the J gene TRBJ2-7, with no clear D. V shed 6 bases and J shed 4 bases, with 10 bases lying between them. CDR1 and CDR2 (germline): SNHLY, FYNNEI. There are 12 residues in the CDR3. In nucleotides, the CDR3 is TGTGCCAGCAGCCAGCTGTCGTACGAGCAGTACTTC. Its translation: CASSQLSYEQYF.

This chain uses TRBV28 with TRBJ1-5, with 7 bases fitting TRBD1. The CDR3 totals 14 residues. Per the germline V gene, CDR1 is MDHEN and CDR2 is SYDVKM. The ends lost 6 bases at V and 6 bases at J; junction bases unmatched: 8. The CDR3 region is CASRRRTGGQPQHF. The CDR3 region has the DNA TGTGCCAGCAGACGCAGGACAGGAGGTCAGCCCCAGCATTTT.

This clone was recorded only once. V and J are TRBV7-9 and TRBJ2-1; 7 nucleotides align to TRBD1. From germline, CDR1 is SEHNR and CDR2 FQNEAQ (reference sequence). V shed 3 bases and J 5 bases; nucleotides not matched to a gene: 13. This CDR3 contains 17 residues. In nucleotides, the CDR3 is TGTGCCAGCAGCTTGGGACAGATTGGGCTTCGGGACAATGAGCAGTTCTTC. This gives the protein CASSLGQIGLRDNEQFF.

The chain links TRBV19 to TRBJ2-1; 8 positions match TRBD1. The trim removed 5 bases at V and 4 bases at J, leaving 4 bases unmatched. CDR1 LNHDA and CDR2 SQIVND come from the germline V gene (reference sequence). This CDR3 has 14 residues. The CDR3 spells CASSPGTGYNEQFF. In nucleotides, the CDR3 is TGTGCCAGTAGTCCGGGGACAGGATACAATGAGCAGTTCTTC. The full variable domain, in which reference TRBV19 and TRBJ2-1 provide the parts outside the CDR3, is DGGITQSPKYLFRKEGQNVTLSCEQNLNHDAMYWYRQDPGQGLRLIYYSQIVNDFQKGDIAEGYSVSREKKESFPLTVTSAQKNPTAFYLCASSPGTGYNEQFFGPGTRLTVL.

This clone was seen a handful of times. An end of the junction does not agree with germline; a read error may underlie this. V gene TRBV14 combines with J gene TRBJ2-1, with D perhaps TRBD2 (5 bases). Per germline, CDR1 SGHDN and CDR2 FVKESK. The CDR3 is 12 amino acids. CDR3 sequence reads: CASSPRASFMVF. The CDR3 bases are TGTGCCAGCAGCCCCCGTGCTAGCTTCATGGTCTTC.

The V gene is TRBV11-2, the J gene TRBJ2-3; TRBD2 matches at 7 bases. The CDR3 totals 18 residues. Germline V CDR1 and CDR2: SGHAT, FQNNGV. Trimming took 1 base from V and 2 from J; bases not matched to a gene: 12. DNA for the CDR3: TGTGCCAGCAGCTTAGGAATCCGGACTAGTCACATCACAGATACGCAGTATTTT. Protein: CASSLGIRTSHITDTQYF.

The chain is built from TRBV7-2 and TRBJ2-7; tentatively, D is TRBD1 (5 bases). Germline V gene sequence: CDR1 SGHTA, CDR2 FQGNSA. V lost 1 base and J 7 bases, leaving 14 bases between the germline ends. CDR3 length: 14 residues. CDR3 bases: TGTGCCAGCAGCTTAGGGGGCTTCCCTGTTGAGCAGTACTTC. This encodes CASSLGGFPVEQYF. The whole variable domain, filled in from reference TRBV7-2 and TRBJ2-7, reads GAGVSQSPSNKVTEKGKDVELRCDPISGHTALYWYRQSLGQGLEFLIYFQGNSAPDKSGLPSDRFSAERTGGSVSTLTIQRTQQEDSAVYLCASSLGGFPVEQYFGPGTRLTVT.

V gene TRBV28 combines with J gene TRBJ2-4; tentatively, D is TRBD2 (5 bases). With 3 bases removed from V and 6 bases from J, the gap between germline ends came to 15 bases. The germline CDR1 and CDR2 sequences are MDHEN and SYDVKM. The CDR3 is 15 residues long. The CDR3 loop reads CASSFFSSEGNIQYF. The DNA of the CDR3 is TGTGCCAGCAGTTTCTTCAGTTCTGAGGGAAACATTCAGTACTTC.

CDR3 region: CASSPLTGRGSYEQYF. Here the CDR3 DNA reads TGCGCCAGCAGCCCATTGACAGGGAGGGGCTCCTACGAGCAGTACTTC. This sequence joins TRBV5-1 and TRBJ2-5; D possibly uses TRBD1 or TRBD2 (7 bases each). The J call is in doubt because the DNA end fits TRBJ2-7 better. The germline V gene has CDR1 SGHRS and CDR2 YFSETQ. This CDR3 is 16 amino acids long.

The chain uses TRBV5-1 and TRBJ2-6; either TRBD1 or TRBD2 may supply D (5 bases each). CDR3 length: 21 amino acids. V shed 4 bases and J shed 0 bases, with 26 bases lying between them. CDR1 is SGHRS and CDR2 is YFSETQ in the germline V gene. The CDR3 region has the DNA TGCGCCAGCAGCCTAGGGACCGGGAACGCCGACGGATACTCTGGGGCCAACGTCCTGACTTTC. Protein product: CASSLGTGNADGYSGANVLTF.

The genes are TRBV28 and TRBJ2-2; 12 nucleotides match TRBD2. Germline CDR1 MDHEN, CDR2 SYDVKM. This CDR3 contains 15 residues. The ends lost 6 bases at V and 4 bases at J; junction bases unmatched: 3. CDR3 bases: TGTGCCAGCAGGGGACTAGCGGGTATCACCGGGGAGCTGTTTTTT. Amino acids: CASRGLAGITGELFF.

This clone was observed a few times. The chain is built from TRBV2 and TRBJ1-2, with D unclear. V was pared by 3 bases and J by 3 bases, with 8 bases between. This CDR3 region has 13 residues. Germline V gene data show CDR1 as SNHLY and CDR2 as FYNNEI. In DNA form, the CDR3 reads TGTGCCAGCAGTGAGGCGAGGGACTATGGCTACACCTTC. It specifies CASSEARDYGYTF.